Listed below are T cell receptor beta chains from one sample, sequenced in a study of beta chain features in type 1 diabetes. Sequencing used immunoSEQ multiplex PCR; TCRdb keeps in-frame clones, though not all of them. The sample lists about 710,000 clones, 11% to 15% seen once, with approximately 0.042% in the top ten. The sample taken for sequencing was naive CD4+ T cells from blood. Every receptor here comes from a man between 18 and 35 years old with type 1 diabetes. Both conserved end residues are part of each CDR3. A D gene is named only where the DNA matches it firmly. Some rows mark clone size as missing; the rest say once, few, many or name a class of expanded clone.

j_gene	abundance	v_gene	d_gene	CDR3aa	CDR3nt
TRBJ2-7	few	TRBV30	TRBD1	CAWNRGGYYEQYF	TGTGCCTGGAACAGGGGTGGATACTACGAGCAGTACTTC
TRBJ2-5	few	TRBV4-3	.	CASSQDERETQYF	TGCGCCAGCAGCCAAGATGAGAGGGAGACCCAGTACTTC
TRBJ2-7	few	TRBV7-9	.	CASSFWDINYEQYF	TGTGCCAGCAGCTTCTGGGACATAAACTACGAGCAGTACTTC
TRBJ2-5	.	TRBV5-4	.	CASSTEIGAGQETQYF	TGTGCCAGCAGCACGGAGATCGGGGCAGGACAAGAGACCCAGTACTTC
TRBJ1-1	few	TRBV10-3	TRBD1	CAITRTGMNTEAFF	TGTGCCATCACCAGGACAGGAATGAACACTGAAGCTTTCTTT
TRBJ2-1	.	TRBV18	TRBD1	CASSPLYRDRGMFF	TGTGCCAGCTCACCTCTATACCGGGACAGGGGTATGTTCTTC
TRBJ2-7	few	TRBV13	.	CASSPLGGSSYEQYF	TGTGCCAGCAGCCCCTTAGGGGGAAGCTCCTACGAGCAGTACTTC
TRBJ1-2	few	TRBV25-1	TRBD1	CASSAGTDYGYTF	TGTGCCAGCAGTGCCGGGACAGATTATGGCTACACCTTC
TRBJ2-1	few	TRBV2	.	CASTLRSSADEQFF	TGTGCCAGCACTCTTAGATCTTCGGCGGATGAGCAGTTCTTC
TRBJ2-7	few	TRBV27	TRBD1	CASAGPGQGNEQYF	TGTGCCAGCGCCGGACCCGGACAGGGGAACGAGCAGTACTTC
TRBJ2-1	few	TRBV30	.	CAWSAGTQFSYNEQFF	TGTGCCTGGAGTGCCGGGACACAGTTCTCCTACAATGAGCAGTTCTTC
TRBJ2-4	few	TRBV23-1	.	CASSQSKTDKNIQYF	TGCGCCAGCAGTCAATCTAAAACAGACAAAAACATTCAGTACTTC
TRBJ2-1	few	TRBV6-6	.	CASHTRTRHNEQFF	TGTGCCAGCCATACCCGGACGAGACACAATGAGCAGTTCTTC
TRBJ2-5	few	TRBV7-2	TRBD2	CASSPLSSGTQETQYF	TGTGCCAGCAGCCCACTTTCTAGCGGGACCCAAGAGACCCAGTACTTC
TRBJ1-6	.	TRBV7-9	.	CASSRGGEALHF	TGTGCCAGCAGCCGAGGAGGGGAGGCCCTCCACTTT
TRBJ2-5	.	TRBV5-4	.	CASSSRGSETQYF	TGTGCCAGCAGCTCACGTGGCAGCGAGACCCAGTACTTC
TRBJ2-1	.	TRBV20-1	.	CSARVYNEQFF	TGCAGTGCTAGAGTCTACAATGAGCAGTTCTTC
TRBJ2-1	.	TRBV18	.	CASSPSQGGTYNEQFF	TGTGCCAGCTCACCCTCACAGGGAGGGACCTACAATGAGCAGTTCTTC
TRBJ2-3	few	TRBV21-1	.	CASSKVTDTQYF	TGTGCCAGCAGCAAAGTCACAGATACGCAGTATTTT
TRBJ2-5	.	TRBV19	TRBD2	CASSILAGDETQYF	TGTGCCAGTAGTATCTTAGCGGGAGACGAGACCCAGTACTTC
TRBJ2-3	few	TRBV9	TRBD2	CASSERLAGATDTQYF	TGTGCCAGCAGCGAGAGACTAGCGGGGGCTACAGATACGCAGTATTTT
TRBJ1-6	few	TRBV6-1	TRBD1	CASSEGQRNNSPLHF	TGTGCCAGCAGTGAGGGACAGAGGAACAATTCACCCCTCCACTTT
TRBJ1-2	few	TRBV11-2	.	CASSYSPGVYGYTF	TGTGCCAGCAGCTACTCACCGGGGGTCTATGGCTACACCTTC
TRBJ1-1	few	TRBV9	.	CASSVAATMNTEAFF	TGTGCCAGCAGCGTAGCGGCGACGATGAACACTGAAGCTTTCTTT
TRBJ2-1	.	TRBV30	TRBD2	CAWRPSGSSYNEQFF	TGTGCCTGGAGGCCTAGCGGGAGCTCCTACAATGAGCAGTTCTTC
TRBJ2-7	.	TRBV7-2	TRBD2	CASSPRGLAPSYEQYF	TGTGCCAGCAGCCCCCGAGGACTAGCCCCCTCCTACGAGCAGTACTTC
TRBJ1-4	few	TRBV9	.	CASTPTATNEKLFF	TGTGCCAGCACCCCGACAGCAACTAATGAAAAACTGTTTTTT
TRBJ1-2	few	TRBV7-8	TRBD1	CASSSGQAAGYGYTF	TGTGCCAGCAGCTCGGGACAGGCAGCGGGGTATGGCTACACCTTC
TRBJ1-6	.	TRBV4-2	.	CASSQGAGGSSPLHF	TGTGCCAGCAGCCAAGGAGCGGGGGGGAGTTCACCCCTCCACTTT
TRBJ1-5	.	TRBV28	TRBD1	CASRTGTGDNQPQHF	TGTGCCAGCAGGACCGGGACAGGGGACAATCAGCCCCAGCATTTT
TRBJ2-1	few	TRBV29-1	.	CSVEGAREQFF	TGCAGCGTTGAAGGGGCCCGTGAACAGTTCTTC
TRBJ2-1	.	TRBV5-4	.	CASKGVAEQFF	TGTGCCAGCAAGGGGGTGGCAGAGCAGTTCTTC
TRBJ2-1	.	TRBV7-9	.	CASSLTAGDYNEQFF	TGTGCCAGCAGCTTGACGGCAGGGGACTACAATGAGCAGTTCTTC
TRBJ2-1	.	TRBV30	.	CAWSGLINEQFF	TGTGCCTGGTCGGGGCTGATCAATGAGCAGTTCTTC
TRBJ1-1	.	TRBV29-1	TRBD1	CSVSRGDTEAFF	TGCAGCGTTAGCAGGGGGGACACTGAAGCTTTCTTT
TRBJ2-2	.	TRBV9	TRBD2	CASSVYSGGLYGTGELFF	TGTGCCAGCAGCGTGTACAGCGGGGGGCTCTATGGCACCGGGGAGCTGTTTTTT
TRBJ2-3	.	TRBV5-6	.	CASSFGTDTQYF	TGTGCCAGCAGCTTCGGGACAGATACGCAGTATTTT
TRBJ2-7	.	TRBV6-5	.	CASSYSGVTYEQYF	TGTGCCAGCAGTTACTCAGGGGTAACCTACGAGCAGTACTTC
TRBJ1-2	.	TRBV4-3	.	CASSYDGNYGYTF	TGCGCCAGCAGCTACGATGGTAACTATGGCTACACCTTC
TRBJ2-5	few	TRBV7-9	.	CASSFQGGQETQYF	TGTGCCAGCAGCTTCCAGGGTGGCCAAGAGACCCAGTACTTC
TRBJ1-2	.	TRBV6-6	TRBD1	CASSPGQAHGYGYTF	TGTGCCAGCAGCCCGGGACAGGCCCACGGCTATGGCTACACCTTC